The 10 T cell receptor beta chains below all came from one sample that was sequenced in a study of graft-versus-host responses after intestinal transplantation. From the graft tissue, intraepithelial and lamina propria lymphocytes were released through processing. The protocol was immunoSEQ multiplex PCR, while the TCRdb copy is restricted to in-frame clones and leaves out a portion. The sample includes 4,000 or so clones, approximately 85% of them seen just once. The specimen was ileum tissue, collected 650 to 670 days after intestinal transplant. These receptors were obtained from a human patient who received an intestinal transplant, so some T cells may come from the graft donor.

The CDR3 bases are TGTGCCAGCAGCCTTCAGGGAGACGAGCAGTACTTC. It yields the protein CASSLQGDEQYF. This chain uses TRBV5-5 with TRBJ2-7; D may be TRBD1 or TRBD2 (5 bases each). V was pared by 4 bases and J by 5 bases, with 10 bases between. CDR1 SGHKS and CDR2 YYEKEE come from the germline V gene (reference sequence). The CDR3 contains 12 residues.

This chain uses TRBV28 with TRBJ2-3; D call uncertain. Trimming removed 3 bases at V and 4 bases at J, with 5 bases between. From germline, CDR1 is MDHEN and CDR2 SYDVKM. The CDR3 totals 12 residues. In nucleotides, the CDR3 is TGTGCCAGCAGTTTTACCGCAGATACGCAGTATTTT. Amino acid sequence: CASSFTADTQYF.

The chain has TRBV10-2 and TRBJ1-2; D is ambiguous. Germline V gene lookup returns CDR1 WSHSY and CDR2 SAAADI. The CDR3 totals 12 residues. Trimming left V 3 bases short and J 6 bases short, with 8 bases between. The CDR3 DNA follows: TGCGCCAGCAGTGAATCGACAAATGGCTACACCTTC. This sequence encodes CASSESTNGYTF.

This chain connects TRBV27 to TRBJ2-1; 9 nucleotides agree with TRBD1. The CDR3 sequence is 15 residues long. Germline CDR1 MNHEY, CDR2 SMNVEV (reference sequence). With V trimmed by 6 bases and J by 2 bases, 5 bases remained unmatched. This CDR3 reads CASRSGTGTYNEQFF. The CDR3 DNA is TGTGCCAGCAGATCCGGGACAGGGACCTACAATGAGCAGTTCTTC.

The CDR3: CASSPQRGTDTQYF. CDR3 sequence (DNA): TGCGCCAGCAGCCCGCAGCGGGGAACAGATACGCAGTATTTT. The rearrangement uses TRBV5-1 and TRBJ2-3; TRBD2 matches at 7 bases. The germline CDR1 and CDR2 sequences are SGHRS and YFSETQ. The CDR3 is 14 residues long. After removal of 4 bases from V and 3 bases from J, the junction contained 5 bases not matched to a gene.

The chain joins TRBV4-2 to TRBJ2-5; possible D gene TRBD1, 6 bases. The end of the DNA aligns better with TRBJ2-7, so the J call may be wrong. CDR3 length: 13 amino acids. The germline gives CDR1 LGHNA, CDR2 YNFKEQ. CDR3 bases: TGTGCCAGCAGCCAAGAACAGGGTTCCGAGCAGTACTTC. This sequence encodes CASSQEQGSEQYF.

The J gene is TRBJ1-5, the V gene TRBV7-3; possibly TRBD1 for D (5 bases). The CDR3 contains 15 residues. Germline V lookup: CDR1 SGHTA, CDR2 FQGTGA. Trimming left V 4 bases short and J 0 bases short, with 10 bases between. The CDR3 reads CASSYLDSSNQPQHF. In DNA, the CDR3 is TGTGCCAGCAGCTACCTAGACAGTAGCAATCAGCCCCAGCATTTT.

This clone appeared a few times. This chain connects TRBV7-9 to TRBJ1-4; 7 nucleotides match TRBD1. Per germline, CDR1 SEHNR and CDR2 FQNEAQ (reference sequence). The CDR3 covers 12 residues. The CDR3 here is CAIKGAGEKLFF. CDR3 in DNA: TGTGCGATCAAGGGGGCGGGTGAAAAACTGTTTTTT.

The rearrangement uses TRBV6-1 and TRBJ1-6; D not certain. CDR1 and CDR2 (germline): MNHNS, SASEGT. Deletions cut 6 bases from V and 3 bases from J, with 12 bases between. The CDR3 runs to 15 residues. In nucleotides, the CDR3 is TGTGCCAGCAGGAACGAGGGCATCTATAATTCACCCCTCCACTTT. This translates into CASRNEGIYNSPLHF.

The chain recombines TRBV27 with TRBJ1-4; 7 bases fit TRBD1. Germline V gives CDR1 MNHEY, CDR2 SMNVEV (reference sequence). The CDR3 covers 14 residues. V trimming: 5 bases; J trimming: 7 bases; junction bases outside the gene matches: 7. CDR3 nucleotides: TGTGCCAGCAGTCCCCGGAGACAGGGTGAAAAACTGTTTTTT. This translates into CASSPRRQGEKLFF.